This T cell receptor (beta chain) emerged from a study of OX40 agonist ivuxolimab in advanced cancers. Study in general: From about 20 to 79 years was the age range, with a mean of roughly 59 years, and 65% to 90% were male. Study conclusions and caveats: In general, CD8+ T cells held more expanded clones than CD4+ did, on average. At 0.1 to 3.0 mg/kg, CD4+ and CD8+ blood T cells expanded clonally by week 6.

Turning to this clone: Antigen specificity is unknown.

This CDR3 comprises 12 residues. V trimming: 4 bases; J trimming: 12 bases; junction bases outside the gene matches: 4. Germline lookup yields CDR1 LGHNA and CDR2 YNFKEQ. TCRdb's copy holds only in-frame clones and misses some; the assay was immunoSEQ multiplex PCR. The top ten clones hold around 2.7% of a sample with some 50,000 clones, approximately 80% of them seen once. Sequencing used CD4+ or CD8+ T cells sorted from blood, obtained in a trial of the OX40 agonist ivuxolimab. The sequence was obtained from an adult with an advanced solid tumor such as melanoma, head and neck, liver or kidney cancer. V and J are TRBV4-2 and TRBJ2-7; 12 positions match TRBD2. CDR3 in amino acids: CASSLGLAGWYF. As DNA, the CDR3 is TGTGCCAGCAGCCTTGGACTAGCGGGGTGGTACTTC.